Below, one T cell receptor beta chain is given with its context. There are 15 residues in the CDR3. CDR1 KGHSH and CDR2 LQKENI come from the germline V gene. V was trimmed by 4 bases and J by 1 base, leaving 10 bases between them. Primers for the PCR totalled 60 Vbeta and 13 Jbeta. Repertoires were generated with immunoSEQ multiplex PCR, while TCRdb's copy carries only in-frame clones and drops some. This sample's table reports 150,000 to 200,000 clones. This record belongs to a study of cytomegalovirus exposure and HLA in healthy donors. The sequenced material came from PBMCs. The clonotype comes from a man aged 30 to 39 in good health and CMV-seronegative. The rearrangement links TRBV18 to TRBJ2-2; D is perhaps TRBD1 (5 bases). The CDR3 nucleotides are TGTGCCAGCTCACAAGGGGTCAGGAACACCGGGGAGCTGTTTTTT. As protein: CASSQGVRNTGELFF.